This TCR beta chain originates from a study of long-term antiretroviral therapy in people with HIV. Study details: The earliest specimens came about a decade ahead of the 2015 immediate-ART recommendation.

Study conclusions and caveats: Pre-ART expanded TRB clones stayed dominant throughout, though often decreasing after ART. In samples taken after ART, diversity increased but remained below transplant donor control levels.

Only United States sites treated participants with HIV. As regards this clone: The antigen is unknown.

The run of the v3.0 immunoSEQ assay was at survey level. Clones were read by immunoSEQ multiplex PCR, and TCRdb kept only the in-frame ones, dropping some. The data hold some 11,000 clones, with about four fifths observed a single time. CDR3 size: 13 residues. V was cut by 5 bases and J by 8 bases, with 12 bases left in between. CDR1 is MNHEY and CDR2 is SMNVEV in the germline V gene (reference sequence). This chain connects TRBV27 to TRBJ2-2; D is uncertain. Material: unsorted PBMCs, obtained 1.8 years after starting antiretroviral therapy. The sequence came from a man aged 40-49 years with HIV. The CDR3 region is CASSPTPKGELFF. For the CDR3, the DNA is TGTGCCAGCAGTCCGACCCCGAAGGGGGAGCTGTTTTTT.